This T cell receptor beta chain was captured by sequencing in a study of blood T cell repertoires in COVID-19. Assay used: immunoSEQ multiplex PCR; TCRdb lists only in-frame clones, some missing. In the table there are around 140,000 clones, about 80% of which are singletons. Material: peripheral blood. The sequence came from a woman aged 60 to 75 with acute or convalescent COVID-19.

The CDR3 coding sequence is TGTGCCAGCTTGTCGTCCTACAATGAGCAGTTCTTC. Its translation is CASLSSYNEQFF. V usage is TRBV28 and J usage is TRBJ2-1; no definite D call. V gave up 8 bases and J gave up 1 base, with 6 bases separating them. The CDR3 has 12 amino acids. Germline V gene lookup returns CDR1 MDHEN and CDR2 SYDVKM.